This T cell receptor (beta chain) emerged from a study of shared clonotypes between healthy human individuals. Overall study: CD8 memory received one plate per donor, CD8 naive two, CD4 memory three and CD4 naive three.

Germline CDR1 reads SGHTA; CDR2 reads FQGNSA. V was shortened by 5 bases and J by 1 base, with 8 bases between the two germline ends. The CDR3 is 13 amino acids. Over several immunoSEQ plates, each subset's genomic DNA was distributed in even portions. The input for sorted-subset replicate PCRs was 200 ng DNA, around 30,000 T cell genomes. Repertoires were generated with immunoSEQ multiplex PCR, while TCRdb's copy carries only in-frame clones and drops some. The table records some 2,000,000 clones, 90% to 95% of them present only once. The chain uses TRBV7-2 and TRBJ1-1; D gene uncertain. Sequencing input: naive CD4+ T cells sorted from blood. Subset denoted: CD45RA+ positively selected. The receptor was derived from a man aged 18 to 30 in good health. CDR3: CASSIGRNTEAFF. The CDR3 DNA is TGTGCCAGCAGCATCGGGAGGAACACTGAAGCTTTCTTT.